The next 17 T cell receptor beta chains were all read from a single sample in a study of regulatory T cells in long-lasting Graves disease. Time point reported: newly diagnosed GD, antithyroid drugs for less than 3 months. From PBMCs, RNA was extracted and then used to make the TCR library. CDR3-region Arm-PCR and iRepertoire HTBI primers produced the TCR beta libraries. Via MiXCR, TCRdb re-called the multiplex PCR reads, giving one row per CDR3 protein. Among about 440,000 distinct CDR3 sequences listed, approximately 16% were seen once. These records were also assigned to another study, of T cells in Graves' hyperthyroidism and ophthalmopathy.

The material was peripheral blood mononuclear cells (PBMCs), obtained at new diagnosis, from a patient treated with antithyroid drugs. These receptors originate from a woman aged 25 to 39 with Graves disease.

A note on this clonotype: A much larger clonotype is one base distant, so this may be a read error. This sequence joins TRBV2 and TRBJ2-1, with a weak D call TRBD1 (6 bases). CDR1 is SNHLY and CDR2 is FYNNEI in the germline V gene. CDR3 length: 14 amino acids. V was trimmed by 7 bases and J by 5 bases, leaving 15 bases between them. CDR3 nucleotide sequence: TGTGCCAGCAAGGAGACAAGGGGGAACAATGAGCAGTTCTTC. This encodes CASKETRGNNEQFF. The variable domain in full, with the rest retrieved from reference TRBV2 and TRBJ2-1, is EPEVTQTPSHQVTQMGQEVILRCVPISNHLYFYWYRQILGQKVEFLVSFYNNEISEKSEIFDDQFSVERPDGSNFTLKIRSTKLEDSAMYFCASKETRGNNEQFFGPGTRLTVL.

This clonotype was found a few times. The V call is TRBV7-9, the J call TRBJ2-3; D gene uncertain. The CDR3 sequence is 14 residues long. Germline values: CDR1 SEHNR, CDR2 FQNEAQ (reference sequence). The V end lost 5 bases, the J end lost 6 bases, and 15 bases lay between the germline ends. This CDR3 is CASSKSDPRDTQYF. As DNA, the CDR3 is TGTGCCAGCAGCAAATCGGACCCACGGGATACGCAGTATTTT. The full variable domain, rest sourced from reference TRBV7-9 and TRBJ2-3, is DTGVSQNPRHKITKRGQNVTFRCDPISEHNRLYWYRQTLGQGPEFLTYFQNEAQLEKSRLLSDRFSAERPKGSFSTLEIQRTEQGDSAMYLCASSKSDPRDTQYFGPGTRLTVL.

In this sample, this clonotype turned up a few times. The J gene is TRBJ2-1, the V gene TRBV3-1; 7 positions match TRBD1. CDR3 length equals 17 residues. Per germline, CDR1 LGHDT and CDR2 YNNKEL (reference sequence). The J segment lost 7 bases and the V segment lost 3 bases, leaving 15 bases of the junction unmatched. This CDR3 reads CASSQAPYRGHVNEQFF. The CDR3 DNA follows: TGTGCCAGCAGCCAGGCCCCCTACAGGGGACATGTAAATGAGCAGTTCTTC.

This chain connects TRBV14 to TRBJ2-4; TRBD1 matches 9 bases. Unmatched junction bases numbered 1, after V lost 4 bases and J lost 9 bases. CDR3 length: 12 residues. Germline V gene data show CDR1 as SGHDN and CDR2 as FVKESK. The CDR3 loop is CASSRTGAIQYF. CDR3 sequence (DNA): TGTGCCAGCAGCCGGACAGGGGCCATTCAGTACTTC.

This clonotype was seen at least ten times. Here the CDR3 reads CAWASGPHTEAFF. Written as DNA, the CDR3 is TGTGCCTGGGCATCCGGACCGCACACTGAAGCTTTCTTT. The chain joins TRBV30 to TRBJ1-1; no definite D call. V was cut by 5 bases and J by 3 bases, with 13 bases left in between. From germline, CDR1 is GTSNPN and CDR2 SVGIG (reference sequence). There are 13 residues in the CDR3.

This clonotype was seen only a few times. This chain uses TRBV4-3 with TRBJ1-5; D possibly corresponds to TRBD1 (5 bases). The length of the CDR3 is 15 residues. Germline CDR1 reads LGHNA; CDR2 reads YSLEER. V lost 0 bases, J lost 6 bases, and 12 bases lay in between. CDR3 loop: CASSQEWQGSQPQHF. The CDR3 bases are TGCGCCAGCAGCCAAGAGTGGCAGGGATCTCAGCCCCAGCATTTT.

At least ten counts were recorded for this clonotype. V and J are TRBV20-1 and TRBJ2-1; 11 nucleotides align to TRBD2. This CDR3 comprises 17 residues. Trimming took 3 bases from V and 8 from J; bases not matched to a gene: 15. Germline V lookup: CDR1 DFQATT, CDR2 SNEGSKA (reference sequence). The CDR3 region is CSARSSDSGRASDEQFF. CDR3 bases: TGCAGTGCTAGGAGTAGTGATAGCGGGAGGGCATCCGATGAGCAGTTCTTC.

This clonotype was observed a handful of times. The chain uses TRBV28 and TRBJ1-4; D gene ambiguous. V lost 6 bases and J 4 bases, leaving 15 bases between the germline ends. The germline V gene encodes CDR1 MDHEN and CDR2 SYDVKM. The CDR3 covers 15 residues. The CDR3 reads CASRLAQTLNEKLFF. The DNA of the CDR3 is TGTGCCAGCAGACTGGCACAAACCCTTAATGAAAAACTGTTTTTT.

There are many counts of this clonotype. The chain couples TRBV5-5 to TRBJ1-2; 7 positions agree with TRBD1. Germline values: CDR1 SGHKS, CDR2 YYEKEE (reference sequence). The CDR3 runs to 16 residues. The V and J ends lost 4 bases and 0 bases, in that order; junction bases with no gene match: 9. The CDR3 nucleotides read TGTGCCAGCAGCCTAGGACAGGCACAAACTAACTATGGCTACACCTTC. The encoded protein is CASSLGQAQTNYGYTF.

Of note for this clonotype: This may stem from a read error, because a much larger clone lies one nucleotide away. The rearrangement links TRBV29-1 to TRBJ2-5; 8 nucleotides agree with TRBD1. The trim removed 2 bases at V and 11 bases at J, leaving 10 bases unmatched. Germline V gene sequence: CDR1 SQVTM, CDR2 ANQGSEA. The CDR3 spans 13 residues. CDR3 nucleotides: TGCAGCGTTGAATGGGACAGGTTCGATGAGCAGTACTTC. Encoded protein: CSVEWDRFDEQYF.

As to this clonotype: Being one base from a much bigger clone, this may be a read error. The chain uses TRBV12-3 or TRBV12-4 and TRBJ2-7; 13 bases map to TRBD2. This CDR3 has 16 residues. V shed 4 bases, J shed 7 bases, and the junction held 10 bases outside the gene matches. CDR3 coding DNA: TGTGCCAGCAGTTCCGACGGGACTAGCGGGACCAATGAGCAGTACTTC. It yields the protein CASSSDGTSGTNEQYF.

As regards this clonotype: This clone may be a read error of a much larger clone one base away. The CDR3 ends on some other residue instead of the conserved phenylalanine or tryptophan, so this is likely a read error. The rearrangement links TRBV11-2 to TRBJ1-1, with D perhaps TRBD1 (5 bases). Germline V gene data show CDR1 as SGHAT and CDR2 as FQNNGV. V lost 6 bases and J lost 5, with 19 bases in between. This CDR3 spans 15 amino acids. The CDR3 coding sequence is TGTGCCAGCAGTCGCTCTGGGTGGGGGGGGACTGAAGCTTTCTCT. Its protein product is CASSRSGWGGTEAFS.

This clonotype was seen ten or more times. The chain carries TRBV18 and TRBJ2-7; D is unresolved. CDR1 is KGHSH, CDR2 LQKENI, per germline. V shed 3 bases and J shed 7 bases, with 7 bases lying between them. The CDR3 length is 11 residues. CDR3 sequence: CASSPQSEQYF. The CDR3 nucleotides read TGTGCCAGCTCACCCCAGTCGGAGCAGTACTTC.

At least ten counts were recorded for this clonotype. The chain carries TRBV6-2 or TRBV6-3 and TRBJ2-5, with D perhaps assigned TRBD1 or TRBD2 (5 bases each). Germline CDR1 is MNHEY and CDR2 is SVGEGT. The V end was cut by 7 bases, the J end by 1 base, with 16 bases between. The CDR3 has 15 residues. For the CDR3, the DNA is TGTGCCAGCACCGAGGGGAGACCACTCCAAGAGACCCAGTACTTC. It specifies CASTEGRPLQETQYF.

This clonotype was detected ten times or more. In DNA form, the CDR3 reads TGTGCCAGCAGCCTAAACCTCCCGGGACAGGGCCCTTCCTACGAGCAGTACTTC. This translates into CASSLNLPGQGPSYEQYF. The genes are TRBV27 and TRBJ2-7, with TRBD1 identical over 9 bases. The germline CDR1 and CDR2 sequences are MNHEY and SMNVEV (reference sequence). J was trimmed by 1 base and V by 6 bases; bases with no gene match: 16. The CDR3 has 18 amino acids.

V is TRBV4-1 and J is TRBJ2-5; 7 bases fit TRBD1. V was pared by 8 bases and J by 2 bases, with 8 bases of the junction left unmatched. The germline V gene encodes CDR1 MGHRA and CDR2 YSYEKL. This CDR3 has 14 amino acids. This CDR3 reads CASRRDRFQETQYF. DNA for the CDR3: TGCGCCAGCCGACGGGACAGATTTCAAGAGACCCAGTACTTC.

Ten or more counts support this clonotype. CDR3 sequence (DNA): TGTGCCAGCTCACCACGGGGTCGGGAAGAGCAGTTCTTC. Translating it yields CASSPRGREEQFF. The chain has TRBV18 and TRBJ2-1; tentatively, D is TRBD2 (5 bases). The CDR3 is 13 residues long. Germline-derived CDR1 and CDR2 are KGHSH and LQKENI. V was shortened by 1 base and J by 10 bases, with 11 bases between the two germline ends. The variable domain in full, completed from reference TRBV18 and TRBJ2-1, reads NAGVMQNPRHLVRRRGQEARLRCSPMKGHSHVYWYRQLPEEGLKFMVYLQKENIIDESGMPKERFSAEFPKEGPSILRIQQVVRGDSAAYFCASSPRGREEQFFGPGTRLTVL.